The text below deals with one TCR beta chain. As originally analysed: Reference gene primer amplification gave estimated nucleated cell counts. Assay used: immunoSEQ multiplex PCR; TCRdb lists only in-frame clones, some missing. The D gene and trimming were derived from the DNA, and the V and J assignments and clone size from that table. The table includes 80,000 or so clones, almost 85% detected once. This sample is drawn from a study of blood T cell repertoires in COVID-19. On the study more broadly: Samples of COVID-19 (acute and convalescent) were obtained from the United States, Italy and Spain. T cells, B-cell-depleted T cells, or PBMCs supplied cDNA or gDNA.

The Seattle patients, enrolled during active infection, were followed longitudinally. Germline CDR1 SGHRS, CDR2 YFSETQ. The CDR3 is made up of 15 amino acids. V gave up 0 bases and J gave up 4 bases; unmatched junction bases: 5. The chain links TRBV5-1 to TRBJ2-3, with 7 positions matching TRBD2. Material: peripheral blood. The sequence was collected from a man between 50 and 59 years old with COVID-19, enrolled during active disease. The CDR3 DNA reads as TGCGCCAGCAGCTTGGCAGCGGGAATCGCAGATACGCAGTATTTT. Its translation: CASSLAAGIADTQYF.